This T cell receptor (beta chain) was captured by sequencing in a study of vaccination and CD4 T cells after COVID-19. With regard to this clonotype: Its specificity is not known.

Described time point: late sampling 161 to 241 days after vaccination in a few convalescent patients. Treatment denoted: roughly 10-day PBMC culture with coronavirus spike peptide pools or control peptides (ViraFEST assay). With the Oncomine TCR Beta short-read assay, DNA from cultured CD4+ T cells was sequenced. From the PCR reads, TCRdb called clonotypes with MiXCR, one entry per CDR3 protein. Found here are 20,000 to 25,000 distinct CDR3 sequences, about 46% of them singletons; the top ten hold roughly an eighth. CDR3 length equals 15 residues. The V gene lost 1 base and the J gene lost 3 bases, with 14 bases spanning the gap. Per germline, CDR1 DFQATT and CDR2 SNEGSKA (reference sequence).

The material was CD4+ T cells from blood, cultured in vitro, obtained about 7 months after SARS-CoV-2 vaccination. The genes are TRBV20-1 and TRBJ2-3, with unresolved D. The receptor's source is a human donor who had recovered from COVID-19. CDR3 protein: CSARVASRRTDTQYF. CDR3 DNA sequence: TGCAGTGCTAGAGTGGCATCCCGGAGAACAGATACGCAGTATTTT.